This TCR beta chain emerged from a study of CD4 T cells in relation to SARS-CoV-2 and coronaviruses. Only in-frame clones appear in the TCRdb table, and some are missing; sequencing was by immunoSEQ multiplex PCR. The data contain 35,000 to 40,000 clones, roughly 80% of them singletons. The CDR3 totals 12 residues. CDR1 SNHLY and CDR2 FYNNEI come from the germline V gene. The V end lost 8 bases, the J end lost 8 bases, and 13 bases lay between the germline ends. Study results and caveats: Each donor contributed either pre-pandemic or post-infection samples, not both.

About this clone itself: What it binds is unknown.

The chain recombines TRBV2 with TRBJ1-3, with D perhaps matching TRBD1 (6 bases). The sequence derives from an adult with COVID-19. The sequenced sample consisted of memory CD4+ T cells from PBMCs, cultured in vitro. The CDR3 DNA sequence: TGTGCCAGCGGCACACAGGGCTACACCATATATTTT. The encoded protein is CASGTQGYTIYF.